This T cell receptor beta chain is drawn from a study of blood T cell repertoires in COVID-19. Study information: COVID-19 samples, acute and convalescent, were from the United States, Italy and Spain. In each case, the material was cDNA or gDNA derived from T cells, B-cell-depleted T cells, or PBMCs.

With 6 bases clipped from V and 5 bases from J, the junction kept 3 bases outside the gene matches. The CDR3 length is 12 residues. Produced via immunoSEQ multiplex PCR; TCRdb's table is partial and in-frame only. The sample lists around 300,000 clones; around 87% were seen once. The V and J genes are TRBV12-3 or TRBV12-4 and TRBJ1-1, with TRBD1 matching over 7 bases. This sequence was found in a woman under 30 who had recovered from COVID-19. Material: PBMCs or T cells enriched from blood (not recorded which). The CDR3 spells CASRQGGTEAFF. The CDR3, as DNA: TGTGCCAGCAGGCAGGGGGGTACTGAAGCTTTCTTT.